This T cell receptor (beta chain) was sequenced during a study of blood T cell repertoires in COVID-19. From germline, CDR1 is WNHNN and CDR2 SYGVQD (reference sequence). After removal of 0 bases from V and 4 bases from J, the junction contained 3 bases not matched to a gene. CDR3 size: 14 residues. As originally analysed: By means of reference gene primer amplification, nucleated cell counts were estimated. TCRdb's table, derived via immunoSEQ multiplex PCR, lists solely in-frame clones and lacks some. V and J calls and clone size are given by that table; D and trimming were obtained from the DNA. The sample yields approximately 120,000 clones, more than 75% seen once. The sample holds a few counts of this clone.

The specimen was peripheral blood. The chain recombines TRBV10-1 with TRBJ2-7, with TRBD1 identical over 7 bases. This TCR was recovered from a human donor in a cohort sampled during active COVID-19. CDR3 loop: CASSESTGKYEQYF. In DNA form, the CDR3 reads TGCGCCAGCAGTGAGTCGACAGGGAAGTACGAGCAGTACTTC.